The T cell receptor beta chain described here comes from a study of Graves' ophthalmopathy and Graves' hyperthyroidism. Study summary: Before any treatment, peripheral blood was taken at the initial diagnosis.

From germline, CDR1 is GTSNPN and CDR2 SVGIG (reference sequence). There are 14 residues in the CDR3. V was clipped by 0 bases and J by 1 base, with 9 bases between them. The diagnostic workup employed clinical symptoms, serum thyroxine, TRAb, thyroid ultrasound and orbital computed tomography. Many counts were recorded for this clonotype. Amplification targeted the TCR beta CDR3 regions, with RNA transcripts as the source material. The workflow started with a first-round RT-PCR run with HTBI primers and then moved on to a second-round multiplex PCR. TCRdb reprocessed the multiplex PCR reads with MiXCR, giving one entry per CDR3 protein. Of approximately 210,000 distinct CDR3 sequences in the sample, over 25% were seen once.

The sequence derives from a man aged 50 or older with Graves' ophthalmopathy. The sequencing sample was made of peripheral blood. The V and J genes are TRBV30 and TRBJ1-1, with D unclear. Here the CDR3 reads CAWSVWAANTEAFF. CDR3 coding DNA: TGTGCCTGGAGTGTCTGGGCAGCGAACACTGAAGCTTTCTTT.